This T cell receptor beta chain was profiled in a study of T cell responses to AZD1222 COVID-19 vaccine. Findings of the study overall: Donors skewed white British and female; clonal diversity was possibly underestimated.

With regard to this clone: No antigen is known for it.

V shed 5 bases, J shed 2 bases, and the junction held 3 bases outside the gene matches. CDR1 SEHNR and CDR2 FQNEAQ come from the germline V gene (reference sequence). The CDR3 is 14 residues long. Measured with immunoSEQ multiplex PCR; TCRdb has only the in-frame clones, and not every one. The repertoire includes 84,000 or so clones, approximately 90% of them detected once, and more than 2.5% sits in the top ten. The source was peripheral blood, collected 28 days after the second AZD1222 dose. This TCR derives from an adult who received the AZD1222 COVID-19 vaccine. This chain joins TRBV7-9 and TRBJ1-3, with 7 bases identical to TRBD1. The CDR3 nucleotides read TGTGCCAGCAGCAGTGACAGGGCTGGAAACACCATATATTTT. This codes for CASSSDRAGNTIYF.